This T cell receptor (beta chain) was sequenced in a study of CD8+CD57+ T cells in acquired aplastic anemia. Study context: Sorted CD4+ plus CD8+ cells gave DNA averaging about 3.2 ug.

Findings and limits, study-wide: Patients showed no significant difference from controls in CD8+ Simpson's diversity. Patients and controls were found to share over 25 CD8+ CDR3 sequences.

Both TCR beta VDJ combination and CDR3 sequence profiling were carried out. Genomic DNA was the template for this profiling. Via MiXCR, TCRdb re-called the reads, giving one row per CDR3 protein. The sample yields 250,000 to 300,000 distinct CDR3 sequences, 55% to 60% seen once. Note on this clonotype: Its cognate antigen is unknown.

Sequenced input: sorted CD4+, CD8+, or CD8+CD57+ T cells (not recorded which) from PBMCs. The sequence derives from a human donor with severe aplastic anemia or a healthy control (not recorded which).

In DNA, the CDR3 is TGTGCCAGCAGCGGGTGGACAGGAATCGAACTGACTAACTATGGCTACACCTTC. The encoded protein is CASSGWTGIELTNYGYTF. V is TRBV11-2 and J is TRBJ1-2; 7 nucleotides match TRBD1. Losses at the gene ends were 5 bases for V and 0 bases for J; bases not matched to a gene: 15. The germline V gene encodes CDR1 SGHAT and CDR2 FQNNGV. The CDR3 loop spans 18 amino acids.